Detailed here is one T cell receptor (beta chain). The antigen remains unidentified. A clone one base away is much larger, so this may be a read error. Hyperthyroidism patients were newly diagnosed, ill under 2 months, and aged 18 to 65 years. None of the included patients had other autoimmune diseases, uncontrolled infections, pregnancy or lactation, as these led to exclusion. RNA served as the template for amplifying TCR beta CDR3 regions. Amplification began with first-round RT-PCR using HTBI primers, then second-round multiplex PCR was performed. TCRdb analysed the multiplex PCR reads with MiXCR anew, one entry per CDR3 protein. Of 450,000 to 600,000 distinct CDR3 sequences in the sample, under 45% were seen once. The CDR3 extends over 14 amino acids. CDR1 and CDR2 (germline): SNHLY, FYNNEI. The entry originates in a study of Graves' ophthalmopathy and Graves' hyperthyroidism. Regarding the study as a whole: The model flagged ophthalmopathy progression at 55% to 71% sensitivity and about 72% specificity. Using a 13-signature model, the authors split ophthalmopathy from stable hyperthyroidism, with about 88% sensitivity and roughly 83% specificity.

The sequence was obtained from an adult man with Graves' hyperthyroidism. Specimen: peripheral blood or thyroid tissue (not recorded which). This rearrangement joins TRBV2 to TRBJ1-6; D remains unclear. This CDR3 is CASRTGSFNSPLHF. CDR3 sequence (DNA): TGTGCCAGCAGGACCGGCTCCTTTAATTCACCCCTCCACTTT.